This entry concerns a single T cell receptor beta chain. This sample was taken from a study of cytotoxic CD8 clonotypes in ibrutinib-treated CLL. Study-wide context: The cohort had around 10 relapsed/refractory and approximately 14 treatment-naive patients, some 17 IGHV unmutated. Responses: roughly 25 partial, 2 complete; after median approximately 67 months, roughly 14 stayed remitted, some twelve progressed.

The CDR3 totals 15 residues. The germline V and J ends were trimmed by 0 bases and 0 bases, with 10 bases remaining between them. Germline V CDR1 and CDR2: SGHRS, YFSETQ. Method: immunoSEQ multiplex PCR; TCRdb's copy keeps in-frame clones and lacks some. The sample lists around 140,000 clones, over 75% seen once, with less than 9% in the top ten. The receptor was isolated from a human donor with chronic lymphocytic leukemia. This sequence joins TRBV5-1 and TRBJ2-7; no definite D call. The material was PBMCs, obtained after 36 months of ibrutinib treatment. The CDR3 protein is CASSLARWSSYEQYF. The CDR3 DNA sequence: TGCGCCAGCAGCTTGGCACGGTGGAGCTCCTACGAGCAGTACTTC.